This is a list of T cell receptor beta chains from one sample in a study of blood T cells in healthy people across ages. One entry per CDR3 protein results from TCRdb running MiXCR on the 5' RACE reads. The sample includes about 680,000 distinct CDR3 sequences, around 45% seen only once; the top ten take about a third. Source material: blood. The source of these receptors is a woman aged 55-70 years in good health. Each CDR3 is given with its conserved first and last residue. D genes are given only for firm matches. Size values are once, few and many counts, or a class for expanded clones, and some rows have none.

V gene	D gene	clone size	J gene	CDR3 protein	CDR3 DNA
TRBV5-1	TRBD2	few	TRBJ2-5	CASSLEGTSGTQETQYF	TGCGCCAGCAGCTTGGAGGGGACTAGCGGTACACAAGAGACCCAGTACTTC
TRBV5-6	.	.	TRBJ2-1	CASTYGYNEQFF	TGTGCCAGCACCTACGGCTACAATGAGCAGTTCTTC
TRBV7-3	.	few	TRBJ2-7	CASSLDAGYEQYF	TGTGCCAGCAGCTTGGACGCGGGCTACGAGCAGTACTTC
TRBV7-7	TRBD2	few	TRBJ2-7	CASSLLAGGIRADEQYF	TGTGCTAGCAGCTTACTAGCGGGAGGGATTCGAGCGGACGAGCAGTACTTC
TRBV7-2	.	.	TRBJ2-7	CASSFGGPSEQYF	TGTGCCAGCAGCTTCGGGGGACCCTCCGAGCAGTACTTC
TRBV12-3/TRBV12-4	.	.	TRBJ1-2	CASSQGVMGYGYTF	TGTGCCAGCAGTCAAGGGGTAATGGGCTATGGCTACACCTTC
TRBV29-1	.	.	TRBJ2-3	CSVDGRGGTDTQYF	TGCAGCGTTGATGGGCGGGGAGGCACAGATACGCAGTATTTT
TRBV2	TRBD1	.	TRBJ2-7	CASTEQGRGEQYF	TGTGCCAGCACCGAACAGGGGCGAGGCGAGCAGTACTTC
TRBV20-1	TRBD1	few	TRBJ2-1	CSLGTGDSYNEQFF	TGCAGTCTGGGGACAGGGGATTCCTACAATGAGCAGTTCTTC
TRBV20-1	.	few	TRBJ1-1	CSPGEGGLNTEAFF	TGCAGTCCTGGAGAGGGGGGGTTGAACACTGAAGCTTTCTTT
TRBV27	.	.	TRBJ2-1	CASSPLTDTQFF	TGTGCCAGCAGTCCCCTCACAGATACGCAGTTCTTC
TRBV28	TRBD2	.	TRBJ2-7	CASSLWSGGRRNEQYF	TGTGCCAGCAGTTTATGGTCGGGGGGTCGTCGAAACGAGCAGTACTTC
TRBV27	TRBD2	few	TRBJ2-5	CASSSPAGGGQETQYF	TGTGCCAGCAGTTCCCCTGCCGGGGGGGGACAAGAGACCCAGTACTTC
TRBV6-5	.	.	TRBJ1-2	CASSYTEGCYGYTF	TGTGCCAGCAGTTACACGGAGGGATGCTATGGCTACACCTTC
TRBV5-1	TRBD2	.	TRBJ2-1	CASSPGLAGAAYNEQFF	TGCGCCAGCAGCCCCGGACTAGCGGGAGCGGCCTACAATGAGCAGTTCTTC
TRBV7-2	TRBD2	few	TRBJ2-7	CASSLGGLAGDGYEQYF	TGTGCCAGCAGCTTAGGGGGACTAGCGGGAGACGGGTACGAGCAGTACTTC
TRBV7-2	.	.	TRBJ1-5	CASSLGRINQPQHF	TGTGCCAGCAGCTTAGGACGAATCAATCAGCCCCAGCATTTT
TRBV6-2/TRBV6-3	.	.	TRBJ2-7	CASSLFDEGLLEEQYF	TGTGCCAGCAGTCTATTCGACGAGGGCCTCCTTGAAGAGCAGTACTTC
TRBV6-6	.	.	TRBJ2-5	CASSYGPSGGETQYF	TGTGCCAGCAGTTATGGACCCTCCGGTGGGGAGACCCAGTACTTC
TRBV21-1	.	.	TRBJ1-4	CASSSPSRDEKLFF	TGTGCCAGCAGCAGCCCTTCCAGGGACGAAAAACTGTTTTTT
TRBV5-1	.	many	TRBJ2-5	CASSLDETQYF	TGTGCCAGCAGCTTAGATGAGACCCAGTACTTC
TRBV27	.	.	TRBJ2-3	CASSWSSVADTQYF	TGTGCCAGCAGTTGGAGTAGCGTAGCAGATACGCAGTATTTT
TRBV28	.	.	TRBJ2-7	CASFSASASSYEQYF	TGTGCCAGCTTCTCGGCTAGCGCGAGCTCTTACGAGCAGTACTTC
TRBV25-1	.	few	TRBJ1-6	CASSGQEYSNSPLHF	TGTGCCAGCAGTGGACAGGAGTACTCCAATTCACCCCTCCACTTT
TRBV7-2	.	.	TRBJ1-2	CASSSGAGYAGGYTF	TGTGCCAGCAGCTCGGGGGCAGGCTATGCGGGGGGCTACACCTTC
TRBV9	TRBD1	many	TRBJ2-1	CASSPQGNSYNEQFF	TGTGCCAGCAGCCCACAGGGGAACTCCTACAATGAGCAGTTCTTC
TRBV7-9	.	.	TRBJ2-5	CASSLRDQGETQYF	TGTGCCAGCAGCTTAAGGGACCAGGGGGAGACCCAGTACTTC
TRBV7-2	.	few	TRBJ2-7	CASSLEGGPPYEQYF	TGTGCCAGCAGCTTAGAGGGGGGGCCCCCCTACGAGCAGTACTTC
TRBV7-6	.	few	TRBJ2-5	CATSTWNGETQYF	TGTGCCACCTCGACATGGAATGGAGAGACCCAGTACTTC
TRBV29-1	.	many	TRBJ2-7	CSVQLSYEQYF	TGCAGCGTCCAGCTCTCCTACGAGCAGTACTTC
TRBV28	.	.	TRBJ2-3	CASSKVAEPTDTQYF	TGTGCCAGCAGTAAGGTAGCGGAGCCCACAGATACGCAGTATTTT
TRBV5-1	.	once	TRBJ2-7	CASSLVIGQSDEQYF	TGCGCCAGCAGCTTGGTCATCGGACAGAGCGACGAGCAGTACTTC
TRBV28	.	.	TRBJ1-2	CASNQVPYYGYTF	TGTGCCAGCAACCAGGTCCCTTACTATGGCTACACCTTC
TRBV6-2/TRBV6-3	TRBD2	.	TRBJ2-5	CASSYLLAGGPKKETQYF	TGTGCCAGCAGTTACCTACTAGCGGGAGGGCCCAAGAAAGAGACCCAGTACTTC
TRBV12-3/TRBV12-4	.	few	TRBJ2-1	CASSLASADNEQFF	TGTGCCAGCAGTTTAGCCAGCGCGGACAATGAGCAGTTCTTC
TRBV27	.	.	TRBJ2-7	CASSHNPYEQYF	TGTGCCAGCAGCCATAACCCCTACGAGCAGTACTTC
TRBV7-2	.	.	TRBJ1-5	CASSYAAGDNQPQHF	TGTGCCAGCAGCTACGCCGCAGGGGACAATCAGCCCCAGCATTTT
TRBV7-3	TRBD2	few	TRBJ2-7	CASGLTSGRMNEQYF	TGTGCCAGCGGCCTCACTAGCGGGAGGATGAACGAGCAGTACTTC
TRBV20-1	.	.	TRBJ1-6	CSARSSYNSPLHF	TGCAGTGCTAGAAGCTCCTATAATTCACCCCTCCACTTT
TRBV7-3	TRBD2	few	TRBJ2-3	CASSRSSGTGGTDTQYF	TGTGCCAGCAGCAGATCATCCGGGACCGGGGGGACAGATACGCAGTATTTT
TRBV7-3	.	.	TRBJ2-3	CASSLVPGAGVDTQYF	TGTGCCAGCAGCTTAGTACCGGGAGCGGGCGTAGATACGCAGTATTTT
TRBV5-6	TRBD1	few	TRBJ1-2	CASSLKGTEYGYTF	TGTGCCAGCAGCTTGAAAGGGACAGAGTATGGCTACACCTTC
TRBV5-1	TRBD1	few	TRBJ2-7	CASSLPTGRNEQYF	TGTGCCAGCAGCTTGCCGACAGGGAGAAATGAGCAGTACTTC
TRBV12-3/TRBV12-4	TRBD1	.	TRBJ2-6	CASSSWTGSGANVLTF	TGTGCCAGCAGTTCATGGACAGGGTCTGGGGCCAACGTCCTGACTTTC
TRBV29-1	TRBD1	few	TRBJ2-7	CSVERGTGGVNEQYF	TGCAGCGTTGAACGGGGGACAGGAGGGGTCAACGAGCAGTACTTC
TRBV6-6	TRBD1	few	TRBJ2-5	CASRPTGGAETQYF	TGTGCCAGCAGACCTACAGGGGGCGCGGAGACCCAGTACTTC
TRBV10-3	.	few	TRBJ2-5	CAISESGAEGGQETQYF	TGTGCCATCAGTGAGTCTGGAGCGGAGGGGGGACAAGAGACCCAGTACTTC
TRBV7-9	TRBD2	.	TRBJ2-3	CASILAGLYTDTQYF	TGTGCCAGCATACTAGCGGGACTATACACAGATACGCAGTATTTT
TRBV3-1	TRBD2	.	TRBJ2-5	CASSRSRGSGRAGETQYF	TGTGCCAGCAGCCGATCCCGTGGTAGCGGGAGGGCCGGGGAGACCCAGTACTTC
TRBV28	.	.	TRBJ1-2	CASSFSYYGYTF	TGTGCCAGCAGCTTCAGCTACTATGGCTACACCTTC
TRBV13	TRBD2	.	TRBJ2-7	CASSPRLAGGREQYF	TGTGCCAGCAGCCCCCGACTAGCGGGAGGCAGAGAGCAGTACTTC
TRBV27	.	.	TRBJ2-4	CASSPLGREKYF	TGTGCCAGCAGTCCCTTGGGCAGGGAAAAGTACTTC
TRBV28	TRBD1	few	TRBJ1-2	CASSSGGTGGIDGYTF	TGTGCCAGCAGTTCAGGGGGGACAGGGGGAATCGATGGCTACACCTTC
TRBV5-1	.	many	TRBJ2-1	CASSLGDNNEQFF	TGCGCCAGCAGCTTGGGGGACAACAATGAGCAGTTCTTC
TRBV20-1	.	.	TRBJ2-6	CSAHRDTGSGANVLTF	TGCAGTGCCCACCGGGACACCGGCTCTGGGGCCAACGTCCTGACTTTC
TRBV28	TRBD2	.	TRBJ2-7	CASQETSGNYEQYF	TGTGCCAGCCAGGAGACTAGCGGGAACTACGAGCAGTACTTC